The 15 T cell receptor beta chains below were found in one sample sequenced in a study of cytomegalovirus exposure and HLA in healthy donors. It was with 60 Vbeta and 13 Jbeta primers that the PCR ran. Data came from immunoSEQ multiplex PCR; TCRdb stores just in-frame clones and leaves some out. The repertoire holds under 150,000 clones, with almost 80% as singletons. The sample taken for sequencing was PBMCs. Every receptor here comes from a man aged 18 to 30 in good health and CMV-seronegative.

The gene calls are TRBV18 and TRBJ2-2; TRBD1 aligns across 7 bases. In germline, CDR1 is KGHSH, CDR2 LQKENI. The junction had 7 bases not matched to a gene; V was cut back by 4 bases and J by 2 bases. CDR3 length: 16 residues. The CDR3 DNA sequence: TGTGCCAGCTCACTTCCGGGACAGACCAACACCGGGGAGCTGTTTTTT. Residues: CASSLPGQTNTGELFF.

This clone was detected only a few times. The chain carries TRBV30 and TRBJ1-5; 8 bases line up with TRBD1. Trimming took 0 bases from V and 3 from J; bases not matched to a gene: 4. In germline, CDR1 is GTSNPN, CDR2 SVGIG (reference sequence). The CDR3 extends over 15 amino acids. The CDR3 DNA follows: TGTGCCTGGAGTGTATCGGACAGGGACAATCAGCCCCAGCATTTT. This gives the protein CAWSVSDRDNQPQHF.

The chain employs TRBV13 and TRBJ1-3, with a tentative D call TRBD1 (5 bases). Germline V gene data show CDR1 as PRHDT and CDR2 as FYEKMQ (reference sequence). CDR3 length: 16 residues. Trimming removed 3 bases at V and 0 bases at J, with 12 bases between. CDR3 DNA: TGTGCCAGCAGCTTCCTCAGGGTAGTCTCTGGAAACACCATATATTTT. It codes for CASSFLRVVSGNTIYF.

The chain carries TRBV7-2 and TRBJ2-1, with 10 bases matching TRBD1. Germline V gives CDR1 SGHTA, CDR2 FQGNSA. This CDR3 is 15 amino acids long. J lost 7 bases, V lost 6 bases, and 9 bases had no gene match. Written as DNA, the CDR3 is TGTGCCAGCAGTTCAGGACAGGGGGGGTGGAATGAGCAGTTCTTC. Translated: CASSSGQGGWNEQFF.

The chain links TRBV19 to TRBJ1-2, with unresolved D. The CDR3 length is 17 residues. CDR1 LNHDA and CDR2 SQIVND come from the germline V gene (reference sequence). Trimming removed 6 bases from V and 1 base from J, with 21 bases in between. The DNA for the CDR3 is TGTGCCAGTAGGGGAGTCCCCGGCCCGTCCAATAACTATGGCTACACCTTC. Amino acids: CASRGVPGPSNNYGYTF.

J is TRBJ2-2 and V is TRBV6-6; D perhaps matches TRBD1 (5 bases). CDR3 length equals 14 residues. Per the germline V gene, CDR1 is MNHNY and CDR2 is SVGAGI (reference sequence). V was shortened by 4 bases and J by 4 bases, with 10 bases between the two germline ends. The CDR3 sequence: CASSSTGPTGELFF. The CDR3 DNA is TGTGCCAGCAGTTCTACAGGTCCCACCGGGGAGCTGTTTTTT.

This clone was counted a few times. This chain uses TRBV7-2 with TRBJ2-7; 8 bases map to TRBD1. J gave up 7 bases and V 1 base, and 6 bases lay outside the gene matches. This CDR3 spans 14 amino acids. The germline CDR1 and CDR2 sequences are SGHTA and FQGNSA. CDR3 sequence (DNA): TGTGCCAGCAGCTTAGACGTACGGACAGGGGAGCAGTACTTC. This gives the protein CASSLDVRTGEQYF.

The chain links TRBV27 to TRBJ2-2; TRBD2 aligns across 7 bases. The CDR3 runs 17 residues. Germline CDR1 MNHEY, CDR2 SMNVEV (reference sequence). V trimming: 5 bases; J trimming: 2 bases; junction bases outside the gene matches: 11. The CDR3 loop reads CASSPPAGLGNTGELFF. CDR3 nucleotide sequence: TGTGCCAGCAGTCCACCCGCAGGACTAGGTAACACCGGGGAGCTGTTTTTT.

V usage is TRBV5-3 and J usage is TRBJ1-4, with TRBD1 identical over 7 bases. TRBV5-3 has ORF status, its function being uncertain. The CDR3 is 18 residues long. Trimming at V came to 5 bases and at J to 0 bases, leaving 13 bases not matched to a gene. The chain's CDR3 is CARRIRGRIEPTNEKLFF. For the CDR3, the DNA is TGTGCCAGAAGGATTAGGGGGCGCATTGAGCCAACTAATGAAAAACTGTTTTTT.

V and J are TRBV7-2 and TRBJ2-5, with 8 bases aligning to TRBD1. This CDR3 is 16 amino acids long. The ends lost 0 bases at V and 4 bases at J; junction bases unmatched: 7. Germline V CDR1 and CDR2: SGHTA, FQGNSA. The CDR3 reads CASSLASQGVRETQYF. For the CDR3, the DNA is TGTGCCAGCAGCTTAGCGTCACAGGGGGTACGAGAGACCCAGTACTTC.

The chain links TRBV7-9 to TRBJ2-5; no firm D call. The last part of the DNA fits TRBJ2-7 better; the J call may be wrong. The length of the CDR3 is 13 residues. The germline CDR1 and CDR2 sequences are SEHNR and FQNEAQ (reference sequence). CDR3 bases: TGTGCCAGCAGCTTAGTATGGTCTTACGAGCAGTACTTC. This gives the protein CASSLVWSYEQYF.

V is TRBV27 and J is TRBJ2-2; 7 nucleotides align to TRBD2. From germline, CDR1 is MNHEY and CDR2 SMNVEV (reference sequence). The junction had 8 bases not matched to a gene; V was cut back by 7 bases and J by 6 bases. There are 14 residues in the CDR3. CDR3 sequence (DNA): TGTGCCAGCATGTACCCGGGAGGCGCCGGGGAGCTGTTTTTT. Encoded protein: CASMYPGGAGELFF.

The V gene is TRBV6-1, the J gene TRBJ1-1; D is unresolved. This CDR3 spans 15 amino acids. Trimming left V 6 bases short and J 3 bases short, with 17 bases between. CDR1 is MNHNS, CDR2 SASEGT, per germline. CDR3 bases: TGTGCCAGCAGCATTACCGGAGGGTGGGACACTGAAGCTTTCTTT. Amino acid sequence: CASSITGGWDTEAFF.

The table lists this clone with a few counts. J is TRBJ2-1 and V is TRBV15, with D perhaps matching TRBD2 (6 bases). CDR3 length: 15 amino acids. With 3 bases removed from V and 2 bases from J, the gap between germline ends came to 11 bases. Germline lookup yields CDR1 LNHNV and CDR2 YYDKDF (reference sequence). The CDR3 region has the DNA TGTGCCACCAGCAGGAGGAGGGGCACCTACAATGAGCAGTTCTTC. Protein: CATSRRRGTYNEQFF.

The chain uses TRBV29-1 and TRBJ2-2; 8 positions agree with TRBD1. Trimming at V came to 7 bases and at J to 3 bases, leaving 19 bases not matched to a gene. The CDR3 length is 18 residues. CDR1 and CDR2 (germline): SQVTM, ANQGSEA. The CDR3 protein is CSARIGVPGTGHTGELFF. The CDR3 DNA reads as TGCAGCGCTCGCATTGGGGTTCCAGGGACAGGACACACCGGGGAGCTGTTTTTT.